These T cell receptor beta chains were read from a single sample in a study of beta chain features in type 1 diabetes. The protocol was immunoSEQ multiplex PCR, while the TCRdb copy is restricted to in-frame clones and leaves out a portion. This sample carries approximately 240,000 clones, roughly 17% of them seen once, and the ten largest clones take more than 0.075%. Material: naive CD4+ T cells from blood. These receptors all stem from a man younger than 45 with type 1 diabetes. CDR3s include the opening cysteine and the closing phenylalanine or tryptophan. D genes are given only for firm matches. Size tells how often a clone was seen (once, few, many) or the class of an expanded clone, and some rows leave it out.

len	v_gene	j_gene	abundance	d_gene	CDR3aa	CDR3nt
16	TRBV11-2	TRBJ2-3	few	TRBD1	CASSLVTRGSTDTQYF	TGTGCCAGCAGCTTAGTTACCAGGGGGAGCACAGATACGCAGTATTTT
13	TRBV25-1	TRBJ2-1	few	TRBD1	CASHDRVGNEQFF	TGTGCCAGTCACGACAGGGTGGGCAATGAGCAGTTCTTC
14	TRBV6-6	TRBJ2-3	few	TRBD1	CASSMDRGTDTQYF	TGTGCCAGCAGCATGGACAGGGGCACAGATACGCAGTATTTT
13	TRBV7-9	TRBJ2-1	few	NA	CASSSRGLNEQFF	TGTGCCAGCAGCAGCCGAGGGCTCAATGAGCAGTTCTTC
17	TRBV29-1	TRBJ1-3	NA	TRBD1	CSVRPGTGFMGGNTIYF	TGCAGCGTTCGACCCGGGACAGGGTTTATGGGAGGAAACACCATATATTTT
16	TRBV5-1	TRBJ1-1	once	TRBD1	CASSPQGARTHTEAFF	TGCGCCAGCAGCCCTCAGGGGGCGCGAACACACACTGAAGCTTTCTTT
15	TRBV5-4	TRBJ2-1	NA	TRBD2	CASSTGTSGSNEQFF	TGTGCCAGCAGCACGGGGACTAGCGGGAGTAATGAGCAGTTCTTC
13	TRBV30	TRBJ2-2	few	NA	CAWSGTSTGELFF	TGTGCCTGGAGTGGAACTTCCACCGGGGAGCTGTTTTTT
16	TRBV6-6	TRBJ2-7	NA	TRBD2	CASRGLAGGSSYEQYF	TGTGCCAGCAGGGGACTAGCGGGAGGTTCCTCCTACGAGCAGTACTTC
16	TRBV19	TRBJ2-1	NA	TRBD2	CASSIDRLAGTGEQFF	TGTGCCAGTAGTATAGACCGACTAGCGGGAACGGGAGAGCAGTTCTTC
13	TRBV9	TRBJ2-1	NA	NA	CASKSSRDNEQFF	TGTGCCAGCAAGTCGTCCAGGGACAATGAGCAGTTCTTC
13	TRBV13	TRBJ2-1	NA	NA	CASSLGTVDEQFF	TGTGCCAGCAGCTTAGGGACTGTCGATGAGCAGTTCTTC